The 4 T cell receptor beta chains presented below share a single source sample, sequenced in a study of T cells in localized non-small cell lung cancer. Assay: immunoSEQ multiplex PCR; the TCRdb copy retains only in-frame clones and omits some. The table has roughly 76,000 clones, over 70% seen once; the top ten hold 15% to 20%. The specimen was PBMCs, collected before any cancer treatment. The receptors come from a man aged 40 to 70 with stage II squamous cell lung carcinoma.

The chain uses TRBV9 and TRBJ2-5, with D perhaps matching TRBD1 (5 bases). The V end was cut by 9 bases, the J end by 5 bases, with 11 bases between. This CDR3 contains 11 residues. The germline V gene encodes CDR1 SGDLS and CDR2 YYNGEE. The CDR3 DNA reads TGTGCCATCCTAAAGGGGGAGACCCAGTACTTC. Translating it yields CAILKGETQYF.

CDR3 residues: CASSLEQMNTEAFF. CDR3 nucleotides: TGTGCCAGCAGCTTAGAACAGATGAACACTGAAGCTTTCTTT. The chain has TRBV7-2 and TRBJ1-1, with unresolved D. The CDR3 is 14 amino acids. With 1 base removed from V and 0 bases from J, the gap between germline ends came to 6 bases. Germline values: CDR1 SGHTA, CDR2 FQGNSA.

This clone appeared a single time. The V and J genes are TRBV7-3 and TRBJ2-2, with TRBD1 identical over 8 bases. CDR3 length equals 15 residues. The J segment lost 4 bases and the V segment lost 5 bases, leaving 6 bases of the junction unmatched. Per germline, CDR1 SGHTA and CDR2 FQGTGA. CDR3 sequence: CASSAQGAGTGELFF. In DNA, the CDR3 is TGTGCCAGCAGCGCCCAGGGGGCGGGCACCGGGGAGCTGTTTTTT.

This clone was found a few times. The V call is TRBV30, the J call TRBJ1-1, with D maybe TRBD1 (6 bases). This CDR3 region has 14 residues. The germline V and J ends were trimmed by 0 bases and 0 bases, with 8 bases remaining between them. CDR1 GTSNPN and CDR2 SVGIG come from the germline V gene (reference sequence). This chain's CDR3 is CAWSVDRLNTEAFF. DNA for the CDR3: TGTGCCTGGAGTGTTGACAGGTTGAACACTGAAGCTTTCTTT.